This T cell receptor beta chain appears in the sequencing data of a study of CXCR3-negative and CXCR3-positive naive CD8 T cells. Triplicate sorts, 300,000 to 350,000 cells apiece, were made for each CD8+ T cell subset. CD45RO-CCR7+CD27+CD95- cells counted as naive CD8+ T cells. Study-level points and caveats: CXCR3-positive naive cells had TRB CDR3s that were more hydrophobic than CXCR3-negative naive cells had. Memory CD8+ cells showed much lower diversity, while both naive subsets were comparably high. TCR interaction strength was inferred from TRB CDR3 physicochemistry, as CD5 matched across naive subsets.

This clonotype ranks as medium-sized in terms of frequency. Its antigen remains unidentified. UMI labels and 5' RACE were used to prepare the TRB cDNA libraries. TCRdb re-called the 5' RACE reads and catalogs CDR3 proteins one per entry, DNA excluded. The sample is made up of around 7,500 distinct CDR3 sequences, and the top ten hold about 1.5% of it. The germline V gene encodes CDR1 LNHDA and CDR2 SQIVND (reference sequence). This CDR3 comprises 15 residues. The clonotype originates from a human donor in good health. Some clones in this sample may be carry-over from other donors' samples. The sample taken for sequencing was naive CXCR3+ CD8+ T cells from blood. Subset reported: CD45RO-CCR7+CD27+CD95- naive CD8+ T cells expressing CXCR3 (TNR3+). V usage is TRBV19 and J usage is TRBJ2-2; checking the TCRdb D call of TRBD2 is not possible without DNA. The CDR3 sequence is CASSEVAGVNGELFF. Variable domain in full (rest from reference TRBV19 and TRBJ2-2): DGGITQSPKYLFRKEGQNVTLSCEQNLNHDAMYWYRQDPGQGLRLIYYSQIVNDFQKGDIAEGYSVSREKKESFPLTVTSAQKNPTAFYLCASSEVAGVNGELFFGEGSRLTVL.